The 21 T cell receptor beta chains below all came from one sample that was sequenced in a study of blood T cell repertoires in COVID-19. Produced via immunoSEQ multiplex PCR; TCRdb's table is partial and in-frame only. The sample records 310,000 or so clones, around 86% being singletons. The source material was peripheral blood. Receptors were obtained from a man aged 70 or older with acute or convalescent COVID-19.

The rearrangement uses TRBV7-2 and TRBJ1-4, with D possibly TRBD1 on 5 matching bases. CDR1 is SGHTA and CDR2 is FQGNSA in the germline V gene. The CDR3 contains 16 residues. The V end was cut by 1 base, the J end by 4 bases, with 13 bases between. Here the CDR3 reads CASSLGSGFDNEKLFF. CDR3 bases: TGTGCCAGCAGCTTAGGATCAGGGTTCGATAATGAAAAACTGTTTTTT.

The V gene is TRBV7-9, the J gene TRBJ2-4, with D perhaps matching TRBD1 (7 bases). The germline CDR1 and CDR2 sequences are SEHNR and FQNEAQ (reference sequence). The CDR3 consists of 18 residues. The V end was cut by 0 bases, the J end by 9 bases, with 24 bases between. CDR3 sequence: CASSLARGIRQGGAIQYF. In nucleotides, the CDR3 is TGTGCCAGCAGCTTAGCGCGGGGAATTCGACAGGGTGGCGCCATTCAGTACTTC.

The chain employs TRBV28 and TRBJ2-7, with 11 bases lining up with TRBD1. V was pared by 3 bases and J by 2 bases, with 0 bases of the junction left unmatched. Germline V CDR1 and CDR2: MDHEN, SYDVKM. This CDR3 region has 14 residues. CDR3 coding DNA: TGTGCCAGCAGTTTGGGACAGGGGGCCTACGAGCAGTACTTC. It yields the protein CASSLGQGAYEQYF. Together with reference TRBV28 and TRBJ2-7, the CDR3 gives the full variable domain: DVKVTQSSRYLVKRTGEKVFLECVQDMDHENMFWYRQDPGLGLRLIYFSYDVKMKEKGDIPEGYSVSREKKERFSLILESASTNQTSMYLCASSLGQGAYEQYFGPGTRLTVT.

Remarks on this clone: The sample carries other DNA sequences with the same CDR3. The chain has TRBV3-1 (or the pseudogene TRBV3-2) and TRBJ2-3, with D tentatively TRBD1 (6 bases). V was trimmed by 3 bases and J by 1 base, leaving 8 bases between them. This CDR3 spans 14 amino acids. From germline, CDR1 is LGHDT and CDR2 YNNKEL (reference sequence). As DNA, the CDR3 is TGTGCCAGCAGCCACCGACAGGGCACAGATACGCAGTATTTT. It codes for CASSHRQGTDTQYF.

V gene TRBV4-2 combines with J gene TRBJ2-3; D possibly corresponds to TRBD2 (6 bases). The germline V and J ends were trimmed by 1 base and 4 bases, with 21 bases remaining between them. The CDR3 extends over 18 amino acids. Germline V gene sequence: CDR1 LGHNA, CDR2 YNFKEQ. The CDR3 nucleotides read TGTGCCAGCAGCCAAGCCCTTAGGAGGGGTGGGATCCCAGATACGCAGTATTTT. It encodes CASSQALRRGGIPDTQYF.

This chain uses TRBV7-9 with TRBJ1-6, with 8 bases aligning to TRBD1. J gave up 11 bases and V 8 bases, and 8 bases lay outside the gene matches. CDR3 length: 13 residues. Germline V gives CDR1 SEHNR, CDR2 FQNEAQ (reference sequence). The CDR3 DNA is TGTGCCAGCCGTCTCACAGGGGGGACACCCCTCCACTTT. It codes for CASRLTGGTPLHF.

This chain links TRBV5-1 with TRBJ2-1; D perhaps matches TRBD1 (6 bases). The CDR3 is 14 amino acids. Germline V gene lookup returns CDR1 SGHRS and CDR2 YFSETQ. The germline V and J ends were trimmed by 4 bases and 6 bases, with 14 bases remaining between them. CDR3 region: CASSPQGHSNEQFF. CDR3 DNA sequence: TGCGCCAGCAGCCCACAGGGCCATAGCAATGAGCAGTTCTTC. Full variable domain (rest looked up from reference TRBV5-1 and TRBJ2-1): KAGVTQTPRYLIKTRGQQVTLSCSPISGHRSVSWYQQTPGQGLQFLFEYFSETQRNKGNFPGRFSGRQFSNSRSEMNVSTLELGDSALYLCASSPQGHSNEQFFGPGTRLTVL.

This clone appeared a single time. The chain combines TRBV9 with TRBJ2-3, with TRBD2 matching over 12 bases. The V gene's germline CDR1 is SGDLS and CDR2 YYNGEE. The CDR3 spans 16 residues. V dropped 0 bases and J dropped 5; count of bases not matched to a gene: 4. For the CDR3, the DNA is TGTGCCAGCAGCGTAGAACCTAGCGGGGGGGGAGATACGCAGTATTTT. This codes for CASSVEPSGGGDTQYF.

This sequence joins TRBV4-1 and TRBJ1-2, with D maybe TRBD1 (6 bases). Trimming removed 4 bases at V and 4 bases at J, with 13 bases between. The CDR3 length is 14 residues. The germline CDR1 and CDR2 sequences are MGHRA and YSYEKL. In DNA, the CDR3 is TGCGCCAGCAGCCGACCCGGACAGATCTATGGCTACACCTTC. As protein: CASSRPGQIYGYTF.

The CDR3 DNA reads as TGCGCCAGCAGCTTGGCGCTAGCGGGGGGGCCAGATACGCAGTATTTT. Its protein is CASSLALAGGPDTQYF. The chain employs TRBV5-1 and TRBJ2-3, with 12 nucleotides matching TRBD2. The CDR3 contains 16 residues. Germline values: CDR1 SGHRS, CDR2 YFSETQ. J gave up 4 bases and V 0 bases, and 3 bases lay outside the gene matches.

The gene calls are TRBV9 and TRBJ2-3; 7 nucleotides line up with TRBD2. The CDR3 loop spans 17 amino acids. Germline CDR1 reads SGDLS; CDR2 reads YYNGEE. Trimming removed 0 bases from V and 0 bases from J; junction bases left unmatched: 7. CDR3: CASSVAGGGPSTDTQYF. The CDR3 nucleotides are TGTGCCAGCAGCGTAGCTGGCGGGGGACCTAGCACAGATACGCAGTATTTT.

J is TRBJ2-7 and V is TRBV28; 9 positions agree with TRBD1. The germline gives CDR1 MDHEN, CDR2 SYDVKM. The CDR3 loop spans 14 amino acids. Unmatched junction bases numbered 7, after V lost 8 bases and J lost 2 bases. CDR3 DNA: TGTGCCAGCTCATGGGACAGGGTCCCCTACGAGCAGTACTTC. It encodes CASSWDRVPYEQYF. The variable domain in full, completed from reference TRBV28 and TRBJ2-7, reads DVKVTQSSRYLVKRTGEKVFLECVQDMDHENMFWYRQDPGLGLRLIYFSYDVKMKEKGDIPEGYSVSREKKERFSLILESASTNQTSMYLCASSWDRVPYEQYFGPGTRLTVT.

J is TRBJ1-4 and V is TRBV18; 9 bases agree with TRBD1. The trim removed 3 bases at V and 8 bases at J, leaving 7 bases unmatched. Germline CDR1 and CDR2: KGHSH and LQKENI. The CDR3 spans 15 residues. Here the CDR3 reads CASSPPDRGGEKLFF. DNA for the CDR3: TGTGCCAGCTCACCCCCGGACAGGGGTGGGGAAAAACTGTTTTTT.

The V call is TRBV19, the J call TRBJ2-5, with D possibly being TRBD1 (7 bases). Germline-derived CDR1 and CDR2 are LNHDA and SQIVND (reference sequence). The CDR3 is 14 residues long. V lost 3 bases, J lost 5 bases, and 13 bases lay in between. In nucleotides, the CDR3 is TGTGCCAGTAGTATCGCAGGGGGGAAGGAGACCCAGTACTTC. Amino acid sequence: CASSIAGGKETQYF.

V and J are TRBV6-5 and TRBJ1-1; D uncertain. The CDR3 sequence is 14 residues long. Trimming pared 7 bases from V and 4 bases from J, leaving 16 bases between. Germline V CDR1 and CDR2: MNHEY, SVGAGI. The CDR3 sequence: CASMGGQISTEAFF. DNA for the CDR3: TGTGCCAGCATGGGCGGGCAGATAAGCACTGAAGCTTTCTTT.

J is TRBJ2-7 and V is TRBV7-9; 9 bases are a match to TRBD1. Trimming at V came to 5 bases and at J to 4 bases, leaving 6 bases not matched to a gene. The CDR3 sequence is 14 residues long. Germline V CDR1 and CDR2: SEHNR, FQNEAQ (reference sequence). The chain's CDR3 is CASSLDRGAYEQYF. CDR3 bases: TGTGCCAGCAGCCTGGACAGGGGTGCGTACGAGCAGTACTTC.

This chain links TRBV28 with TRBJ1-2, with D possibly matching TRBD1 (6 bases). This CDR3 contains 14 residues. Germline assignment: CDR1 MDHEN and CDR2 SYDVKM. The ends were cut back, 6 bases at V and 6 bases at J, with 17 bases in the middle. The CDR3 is CASSLIQGFDGYTF. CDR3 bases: TGTGCCAGCAGCTTAATACAGGGTTTCGATGGCTACACCTTC.

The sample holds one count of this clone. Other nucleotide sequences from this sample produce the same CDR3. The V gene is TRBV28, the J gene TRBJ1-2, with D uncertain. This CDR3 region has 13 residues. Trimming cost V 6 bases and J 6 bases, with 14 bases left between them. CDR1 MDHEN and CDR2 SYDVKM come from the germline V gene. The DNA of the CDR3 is TGTGCCAGCAGCCCGGGTTTTCTGGATGGCTACACCTTC. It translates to CASSPGFLDGYTF.

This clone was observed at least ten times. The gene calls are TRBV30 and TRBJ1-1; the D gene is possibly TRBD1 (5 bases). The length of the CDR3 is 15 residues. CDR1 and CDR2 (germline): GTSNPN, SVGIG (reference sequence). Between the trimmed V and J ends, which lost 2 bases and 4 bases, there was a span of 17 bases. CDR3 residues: CAWSLGTRLGTEAFF. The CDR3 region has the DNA TGTGCCTGGAGTCTGGGGACTAGACTCGGCACTGAAGCTTTCTTT.

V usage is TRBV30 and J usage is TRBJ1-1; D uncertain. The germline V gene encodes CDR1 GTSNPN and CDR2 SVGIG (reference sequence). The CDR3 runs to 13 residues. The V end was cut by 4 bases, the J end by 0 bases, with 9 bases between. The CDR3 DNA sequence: TGTGCCTGGATGGTACTCATGAACACTGAAGCTTTCTTT. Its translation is CAWMVLMNTEAFF.

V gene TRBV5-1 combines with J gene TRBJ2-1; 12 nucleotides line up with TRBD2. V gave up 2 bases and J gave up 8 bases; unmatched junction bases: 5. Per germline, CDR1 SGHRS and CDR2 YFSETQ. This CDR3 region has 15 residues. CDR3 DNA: TGCGCCAGCAGCTTTACTAGCGGGGGGCGCGATGAGCAGTTCTTC. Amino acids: CASSFTSGGRDEQFF.